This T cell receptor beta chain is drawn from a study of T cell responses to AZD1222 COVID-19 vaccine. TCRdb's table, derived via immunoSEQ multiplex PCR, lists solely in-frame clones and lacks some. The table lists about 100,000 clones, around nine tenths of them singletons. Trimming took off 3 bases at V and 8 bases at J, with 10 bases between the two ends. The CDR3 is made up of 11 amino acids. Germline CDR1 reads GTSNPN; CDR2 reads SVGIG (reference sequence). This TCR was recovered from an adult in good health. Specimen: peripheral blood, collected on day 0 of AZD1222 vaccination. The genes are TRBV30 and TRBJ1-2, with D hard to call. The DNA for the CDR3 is TGTGCCTGGAGGCCAAGAATCGGCTACACCTTC. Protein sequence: CAWRPRIGYTF.